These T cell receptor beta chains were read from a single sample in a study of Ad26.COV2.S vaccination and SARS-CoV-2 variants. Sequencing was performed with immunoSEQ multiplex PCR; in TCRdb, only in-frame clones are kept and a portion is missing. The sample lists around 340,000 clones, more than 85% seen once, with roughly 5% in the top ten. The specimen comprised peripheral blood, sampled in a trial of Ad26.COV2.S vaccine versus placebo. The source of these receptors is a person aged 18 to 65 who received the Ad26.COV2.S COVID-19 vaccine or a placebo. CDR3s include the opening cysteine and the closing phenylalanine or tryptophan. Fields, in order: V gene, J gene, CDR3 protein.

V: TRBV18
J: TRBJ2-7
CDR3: CASSPRTGSITYEQYF

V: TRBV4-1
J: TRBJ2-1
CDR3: CASSLEGTNLGVNEQFF

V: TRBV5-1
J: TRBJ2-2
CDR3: CASSSRTGGTGELFF

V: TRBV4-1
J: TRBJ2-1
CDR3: CASSRLAGIFGNEQFF

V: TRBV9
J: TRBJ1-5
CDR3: CASSSTGQGQPQHF

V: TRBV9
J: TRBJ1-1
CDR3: CASSVDLNTEAFF

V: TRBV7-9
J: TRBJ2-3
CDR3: CASWWSSGSTDTQYF

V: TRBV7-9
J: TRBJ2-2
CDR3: CASSLQDSSELFF

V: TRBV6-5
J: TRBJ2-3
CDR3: CASSPGTSGDTQYF

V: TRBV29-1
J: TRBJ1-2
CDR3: CSVDRTNYGYTF

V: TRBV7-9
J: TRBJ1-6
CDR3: CASSSSYREVGSPLHF

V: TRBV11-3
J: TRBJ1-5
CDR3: CASTPWGIRTSNQPQHF

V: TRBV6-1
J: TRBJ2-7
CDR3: CASSEWRSPSYEQYF

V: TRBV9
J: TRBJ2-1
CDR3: CASSPQGAAYEQFF

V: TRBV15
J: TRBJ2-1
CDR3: CATSSYRGVDEQFF

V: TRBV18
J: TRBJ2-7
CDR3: CASSPTRARQGVYEQYF

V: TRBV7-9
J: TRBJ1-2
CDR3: CASSLSQGGGYTF

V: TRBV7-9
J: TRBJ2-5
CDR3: CASSLGGGTETQYF

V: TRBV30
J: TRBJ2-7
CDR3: CAWTKGLLSSYEQYF

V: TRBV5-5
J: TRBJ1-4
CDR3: CASSLRGNTNEKLFF

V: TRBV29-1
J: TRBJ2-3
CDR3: CSVLPPGAPTDTQYF

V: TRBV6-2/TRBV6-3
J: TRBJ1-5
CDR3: CASSYQGVIYQPQHF

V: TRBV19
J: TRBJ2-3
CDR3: CASSIAPPRTSGGGRDTQYF

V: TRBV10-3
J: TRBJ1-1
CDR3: CATRQGTSEAFF